A selection of T cell receptor beta chains follows, all from one sample in a study of spatial heterogeneity in lung cancer. TCRdb analysed the 5' RACE reads with MiXCR anew, one entry per CDR3 protein. This table holds about 78,000 distinct CDR3 sequences, 8% found once. Sequences were derived from PBMCs, sampled at surgery. These receptor sequences come from a male donor with early-stage non-small cell lung cancer. Each CDR3 is given with its conserved first and last residue. D genes are given only for firm matches. Part of the rows lack a size; the others show once, few, many or a class for expanded clones.

size	D	V	J	CDR3	DNA
-	-	TRBV7-8	TRBJ1-1	CASSLVQGRNTEAFF	TGTGCCAGCAGCTTAGTTCAGGGGCGCAACACTGAAGCTTTCTTT
many	-	TRBV5-4	TRBJ1-6	CASSLVDGGIGSPLHF	TGTGCCAGCAGCTTGGTGGATGGGGGGATCGGTTCACCCCTCCACTTT
few	-	TRBV2	TRBJ2-2	CATVAEGPGELFF	TGTGCCACCGTAGCCGAGGGCCCCGGGGAGCTGTTTTTT
many	-	TRBV7-2	TRBJ2-5	CASSSPGRETQYF	TGTGCCAGCAGCTCGCCGGGGAGAGAGACCCAGTACTTC
-	-	TRBV24-1	TRBJ2-5	CATSEGGGRETQYF	TGTGCCACCAGTGAGGGAGGGGGGCGAGAGACCCAGTACTTC
few	-	TRBV5-1	TRBJ2-2	CASSLVPLNTGELFF	TGCGCCAGCAGCTTAGTTCCCCTAAACACCGGGGAGCTGTTTTTT
-	-	TRBV3-1	TRBJ2-2	CASSQGAGQNTGELFF	TGTGCCAGCAGCCAAGGGGCGGGGCAGAACACCGGGGAGCTGTTTTTT
few	-	TRBV7-9	TRBJ2-1	CASSLDGADYNEQFF	TGTGCCAGCAGCTTAGACGGAGCCGATTACAATGAGCAGTTCTTC
-	-	TRBV10-3	TRBJ2-5	CAISERETQYF	TGTGCCATCAGTGAAAGGGAGACCCAGTACTTC
many	TRBD2	TRBV27	TRBJ2-1	CASSSGTSGNEQFF	TGTGCCAGCAGTTCGGGGACTAGCGGGAACGAGCAGTTCTTC
many	-	TRBV7-9	TRBJ2-1	CASSPRGLIGVDEQFF	TGTGCCAGCAGCCCCCGGGGATTGATTGGTGTCGATGAGCAGTTCTTC
many	TRBD1	TRBV20-1	TRBJ1-5	CSASPQGDSQPQHF	TGCAGCGCCTCCCCTCAGGGGGATAGTCAGCCCCAGCATTTT
-	TRBD1	TRBV20-1	TRBJ2-7	CSAWDRGHSEQYF	TGCAGTGCTTGGGACAGGGGGCACTCCGAGCAGTACTTC
few	-	TRBV3-1	TRBJ2-2	CASSQALAWGRTGELFF	TGTGCCAGCAGCCAAGCTTTAGCTTGGGGACGAACCGGGGAGCTGTTTTTT
-	-	TRBV27	TRBJ2-1	CATGRDSYNEQFF	TGTGCCACCGGGCGGGATTCCTACAATGAGCAGTTCTTC
few	TRBD2	TRBV5-1	TRBJ2-5	CASSSLAGVLETQYF	TGCGCCAGCAGCTCGCTAGCGGGAGTTCTAGAGACCCAGTACTTC
-	-	TRBV20-1	TRBJ1-5	CSASKPTGISNQPQHF	TGCAGTGCTAGTAAACCTACAGGGATAAGCAATCAGCCCCAGCATTTT
few	-	TRBV5-1	TRBJ2-3	CASSLEGVGSTDTQYF	TGCGCCAGCAGCTTGGAAGGTGTGGGGAGCACAGATACGCAGTATTTT
-	-	TRBV5-1	TRBJ2-5	CASSLGAQETQYF	TGCGCCAGCAGCCTCGGGGCACAAGAGACCCAGTACTTC
-	TRBD1	TRBV30	TRBJ2-2	CAWSAWDRLNTGELFF	TGTGCCTGGAGTGCTTGGGACAGACTTAACACCGGGGAGCTGTTTTTT
many	TRBD2	TRBV4-3	TRBJ2-1	CASSRTPGLAGGNEQFF	TGCGCCAGCAGCCGAACCCCGGGACTAGCGGGAGGAAATGAGCAGTTCTTC
many	-	TRBV5-6	TRBJ1-5	CASSLRATNQPQHF	TGTGCCAGCAGCTTGAGGGCCACCAATCAGCCCCAGCATTTT
many	TRBD1	TRBV5-1	TRBJ1-1	CASSLDRERWSTEAFF	TGCGCCAGCAGCCTCGACAGGGAGAGGTGGAGCACTGAAGCTTTCTTT
many	-	TRBV6-5	TRBJ1-1	CASLGRLNTEAFF	TGTGCCAGCCTGGGACGGCTGAACACTGAAGCTTTCTTT
few	-	TRBV29-1	TRBJ1-2	CSGYRTAYGYTF	TGCAGCGGGTACAGGACAGCCTATGGCTACACCTTC
-	TRBD1	TRBV20-1	TRBJ2-2	CSAPGQSSTGELFF	TGCAGTGCTCCGGGACAGTCCTCCACCGGGGAGCTGTTTTTT
-	-	TRBV27	TRBJ2-3	CASSPPGDFSTDTQYF	TGTGCCAGCAGCCCACCAGGGGATTTTAGCACAGATACGCAGTATTTT
many	TRBD2	TRBV20-1	TRBJ2-3	CSAKLAGLTDTQYF	TGCAGTGCAAAACTAGCGGGGCTCACAGATACGCAGTATTTT
few	-	TRBV28	TRBJ1-1	CASHSFGAANTEAFF	TGTGCCAGCCATTCATTCGGGGCGGCGAACACTGAAGCTTTCTTT
few	-	TRBV5-1	TRBJ1-1	CASSLEAPAVTEAFF	TGCGCCAGCAGCTTGGAGGCTCCGGCGGTGACCGAAGCTTTCTTT
few	-	TRBV27	TRBJ1-3	CASGTGVSGNTIYF	TGTGCCAGCGGTACCGGGGTCTCTGGAAACACCATATATTTT
many	-	TRBV29-1	TRBJ2-7	CSVEVGTGTEQYF	TGCAGCGTTGAAGTCGGAACAGGGACCGAGCAGTACTTC